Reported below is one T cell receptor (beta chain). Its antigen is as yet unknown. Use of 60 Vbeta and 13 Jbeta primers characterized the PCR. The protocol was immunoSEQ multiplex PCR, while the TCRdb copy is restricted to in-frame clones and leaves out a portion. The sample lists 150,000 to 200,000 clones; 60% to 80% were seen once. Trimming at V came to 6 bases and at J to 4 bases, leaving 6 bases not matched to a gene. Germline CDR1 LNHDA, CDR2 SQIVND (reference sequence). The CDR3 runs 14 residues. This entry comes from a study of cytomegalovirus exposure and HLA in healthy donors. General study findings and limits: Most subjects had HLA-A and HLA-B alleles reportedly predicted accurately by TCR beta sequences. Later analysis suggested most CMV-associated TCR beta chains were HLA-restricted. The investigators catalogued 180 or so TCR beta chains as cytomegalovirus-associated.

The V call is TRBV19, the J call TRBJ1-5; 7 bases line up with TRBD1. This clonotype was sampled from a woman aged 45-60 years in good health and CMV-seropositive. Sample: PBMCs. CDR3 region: CASRQGVPNQPQHF. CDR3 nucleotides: TGTGCCAGTAGGCAGGGGGTCCCTAATCAGCCCCAGCATTTT.